This T cell receptor (beta chain) was sequenced during a study of T cell changes during pregnancy in multiple sclerosis (dated by TCRdb to the late 2010s). Background for the entire study: The study looked at changes in the T cell repertoire across pregnancy in women with multiple sclerosis.

Regarding this clone: The specificity of this receptor is unknown. Base qualities are not at hand, and no much larger clone is one base apart.

Based on the germline V gene, the CDR1 and CDR2 sequences are SNHLY and FYNNEI. The CDR3 contains 13 residues, cysteine and phenylalanine counted. Only the CDR3 portion is preserved as DNA: 39 bases, with reading frame beginning at the first base. V is cut back by 6 bases and J by 5 bases, with 3 bases in the junction unmatched. Library prep was done by the immunoSEQ multiplex PCR assay. TCRdb carries this immuneACCESS record with in-frame sequences only. Its versions omit some clonotypes, under half of them owing to an unresolved V gene in the studies checked, with the rest unexplained. The sample includes roughly 80,000 clones, with approximately 95% observed a single time. Jointly, the top ten make up 1% of the sample.

This specimen was peripheral blood, taken in the first trimester of pregnancy. This TCR was sampled from a female donor with multiple sclerosis, enrolled in a pregnancy study. The chain couples TRBV2 to TRBJ1-2; 10 nucleotides in the junction match TRBD1. The encoded CDR3 is CASRGQGPYGYTF. The nucleotide sequence reads as follows: TGTGCCAGCAGGGGACAGGGGCCATATGGCTACACCTTC.